This record concerns one T cell receptor (beta chain) sequence. The CDR3 sequence is 15 residues long. The germline V gene encodes CDR1 SGHNT and CDR2 YYREEE (reference sequence). The V end lost 2 bases, the J end lost 1 base, and 10 bases lay between the germline ends. Study processing details: Reference gene primers were amplified, and this amplification served to estimate nucleated cell counts. Only in-frame clones appear in the TCRdb table, and some are missing; sequencing was by immunoSEQ multiplex PCR. That table supplies the V and J calls and clone size; D and trimming were determined from the DNA. The sample has around 81,000 clones, 70% to 90% seen once; the top ten hold 5.5% to 7.5%. The entry originates in a study of blood T cell repertoires in COVID-19. Study in general: Specimens from acute and convalescent COVID-19 originated in the United States, Italy and Spain. Sources were T cells, B-cell-depleted T cells, or PBMCs; the material itself was cDNA or gDNA.

This chain links TRBV5-4 with TRBJ2-1; the D gene is possibly TRBD2 (6 bases). Specimen: peripheral blood. The receptor was isolated from a man aged 70 or older with acute or convalescent COVID-19. The DNA of the CDR3 is TGTGCCAGCAGCTTTGGAGGGGTATCCTACAATGAGCAGTTCTTC. Protein sequence: CASSFGGVSYNEQFF.